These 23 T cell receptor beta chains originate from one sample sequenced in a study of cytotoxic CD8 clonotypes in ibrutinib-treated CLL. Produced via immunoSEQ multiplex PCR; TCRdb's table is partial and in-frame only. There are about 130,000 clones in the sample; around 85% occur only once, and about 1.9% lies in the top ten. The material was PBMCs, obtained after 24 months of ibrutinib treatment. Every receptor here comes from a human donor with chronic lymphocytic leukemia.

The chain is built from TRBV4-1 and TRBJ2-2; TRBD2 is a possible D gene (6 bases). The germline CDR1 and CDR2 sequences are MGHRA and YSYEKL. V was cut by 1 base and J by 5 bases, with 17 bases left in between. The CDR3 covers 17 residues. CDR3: CASSQAAPVGGTGELFF. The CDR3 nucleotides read TGCGCCAGCAGCCAAGCGGCGCCAGTGGGGGGAACCGGGGAGCTGTTTTTT.

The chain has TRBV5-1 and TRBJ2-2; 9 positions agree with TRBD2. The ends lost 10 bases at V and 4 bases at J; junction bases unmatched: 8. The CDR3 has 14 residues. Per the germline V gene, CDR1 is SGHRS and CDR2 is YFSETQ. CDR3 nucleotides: TGCGCCCGCGGGGGGGGCCAGGGCACCGGGGAGCTGTTTTTT. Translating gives CARGGGQGTGELFF.

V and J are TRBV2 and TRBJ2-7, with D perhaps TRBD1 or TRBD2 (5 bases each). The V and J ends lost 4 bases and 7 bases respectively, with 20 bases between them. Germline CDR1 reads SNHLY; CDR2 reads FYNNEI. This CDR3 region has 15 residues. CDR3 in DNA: TGTGCCAGCAGTGTACATTCGGGGCCATTGGGGGAGCAGTACTTC. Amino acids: CASSVHSGPLGEQYF.

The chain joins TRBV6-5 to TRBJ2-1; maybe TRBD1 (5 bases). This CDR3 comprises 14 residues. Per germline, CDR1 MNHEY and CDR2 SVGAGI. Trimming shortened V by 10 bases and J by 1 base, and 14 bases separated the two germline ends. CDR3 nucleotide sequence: TGTGCCACCCGAGCAGGGCTTTCCTACAATGAGCAGTTCTTC. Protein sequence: CATRAGLSYNEQFF.

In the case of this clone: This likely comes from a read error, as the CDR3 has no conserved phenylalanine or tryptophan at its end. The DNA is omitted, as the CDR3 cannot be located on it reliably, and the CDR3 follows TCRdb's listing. CDR3 protein: CASSFGGVHYGYTFA. The rearrangement uses TRBV28 and TRBJ1-2. Germline assignment: CDR1 MDHEN and CDR2 SYDVKM. The CDR3 contains 15 residues when both ends are counted.

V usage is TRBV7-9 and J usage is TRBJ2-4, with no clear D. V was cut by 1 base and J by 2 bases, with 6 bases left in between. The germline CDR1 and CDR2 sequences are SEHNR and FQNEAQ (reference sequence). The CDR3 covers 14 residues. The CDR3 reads CASSLEGSKNIQYF. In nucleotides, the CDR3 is TGTGCCAGCAGCTTAGAGGGTTCCAAAAACATTCAGTACTTC.

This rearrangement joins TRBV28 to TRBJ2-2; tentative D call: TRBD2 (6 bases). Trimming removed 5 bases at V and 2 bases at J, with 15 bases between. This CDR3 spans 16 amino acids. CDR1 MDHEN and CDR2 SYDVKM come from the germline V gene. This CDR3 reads CASSPPSGQNTGELFF. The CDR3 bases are TGTGCCAGCAGTCCCCCAAGCGGGCAAAACACCGGGGAGCTGTTTTTT.

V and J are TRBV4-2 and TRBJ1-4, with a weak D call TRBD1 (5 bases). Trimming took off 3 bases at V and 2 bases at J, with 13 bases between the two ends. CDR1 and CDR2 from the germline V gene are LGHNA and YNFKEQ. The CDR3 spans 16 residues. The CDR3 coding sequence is TGTGCCAGCAGCCAGGGCGAGGGGATGACTAATGAAAAACTGTTTTTT. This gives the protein CASSQGEGMTNEKLFF.

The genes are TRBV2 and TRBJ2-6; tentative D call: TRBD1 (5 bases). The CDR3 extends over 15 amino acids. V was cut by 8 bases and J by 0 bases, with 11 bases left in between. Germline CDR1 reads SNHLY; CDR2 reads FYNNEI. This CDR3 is CASCVDSSGANVLTF. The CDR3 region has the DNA TGTGCCAGCTGTGTAGACAGCTCTGGGGCCAACGTCCTGACTTTC.

The CDR3 nucleotides read TGTGCCAGCACCTCCACTAGCGGGGCCTACAATGAGCAGTTCTTC. Translating it yields CASTSTSGAYNEQFF. The chain has TRBV7-2 and TRBJ2-1, with 10 bases lining up with TRBD2. This CDR3 is 15 amino acids long. With V trimmed by 7 bases and J by 2 bases, 5 bases remained unmatched. Germline V gene lookup returns CDR1 SGHTA and CDR2 FQGNSA.

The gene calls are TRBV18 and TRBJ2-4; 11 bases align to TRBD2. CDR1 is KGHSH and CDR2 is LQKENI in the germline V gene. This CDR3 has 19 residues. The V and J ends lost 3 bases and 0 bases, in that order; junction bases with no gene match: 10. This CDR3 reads CASSPLPTSGGLAKNIQYF. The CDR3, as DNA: TGTGCCAGCTCACCTCTTCCAACTAGCGGGGGTCTAGCCAAAAACATTCAGTACTTC.

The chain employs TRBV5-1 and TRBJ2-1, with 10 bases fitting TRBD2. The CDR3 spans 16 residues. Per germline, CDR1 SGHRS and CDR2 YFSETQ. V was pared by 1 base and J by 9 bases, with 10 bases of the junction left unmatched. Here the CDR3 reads CASSLNLVAGGGEQFF. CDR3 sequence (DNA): TGCGCCAGCAGCTTGAATCTTGTAGCGGGGGGAGGTGAGCAGTTCTTC. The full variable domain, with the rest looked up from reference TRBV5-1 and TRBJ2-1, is KAGVTQTPRYLIKTRGQQVTLSCSPISGHRSVSWYQQTPGQGLQFLFEYFSETQRNKGNFPGRFSGRQFSNSRSEMNVSTLELGDSALYLCASSLNLVAGGGEQFFGPGTRLTVL.

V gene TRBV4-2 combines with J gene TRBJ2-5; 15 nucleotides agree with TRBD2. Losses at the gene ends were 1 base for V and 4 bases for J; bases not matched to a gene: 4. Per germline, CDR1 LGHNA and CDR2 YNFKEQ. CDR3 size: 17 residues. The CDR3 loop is CASSQGRGLAGGETQYF. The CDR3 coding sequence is TGTGCCAGCAGCCAAGGCCGGGGACTAGCGGGGGGAGAGACCCAGTACTTC.

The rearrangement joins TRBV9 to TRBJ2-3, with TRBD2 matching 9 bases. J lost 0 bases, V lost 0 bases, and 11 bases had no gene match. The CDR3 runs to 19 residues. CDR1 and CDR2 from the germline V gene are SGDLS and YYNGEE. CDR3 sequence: CASSVEYGLAGRSTDTQYF. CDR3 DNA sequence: TGTGCCAGCAGCGTAGAGTACGGGCTAGCGGGACGTAGCACAGATACGCAGTATTTT.

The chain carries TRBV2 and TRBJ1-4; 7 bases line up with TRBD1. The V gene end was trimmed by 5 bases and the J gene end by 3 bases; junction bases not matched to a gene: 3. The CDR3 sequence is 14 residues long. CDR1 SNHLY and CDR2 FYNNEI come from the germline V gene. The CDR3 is CASSPGGANEKLFF. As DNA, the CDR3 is TGTGCCAGCAGTCCAGGGGGGGCTAATGAAAAACTGTTTTTT.

DNA for the CDR3: TGTGCCAGCAGCTCTCAGGGGGTCGAGCAGTACTTC. Encoded protein: CASSSQGVEQYF. The chain is built from TRBV5-8 and TRBJ2-7, with TRBD1 identical over 7 bases. The CDR3 is made up of 12 amino acids. The V segment lost 3 bases and the J segment 6 bases; nucleotides outside the gene matches: 3. The germline CDR1 and CDR2 sequences are SGHTS and YDEGEE.

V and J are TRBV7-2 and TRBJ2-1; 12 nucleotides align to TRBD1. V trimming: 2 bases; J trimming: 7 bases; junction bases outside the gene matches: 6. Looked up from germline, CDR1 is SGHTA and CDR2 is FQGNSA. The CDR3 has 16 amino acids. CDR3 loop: CASSLSLGQGANEQFF. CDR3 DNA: TGTGCCAGCAGCTTAAGTTTGGGACAGGGGGCTAATGAGCAGTTCTTC. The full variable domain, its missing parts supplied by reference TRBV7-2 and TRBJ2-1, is GAGVSQSPSNKVTEKGKDVELRCDPISGHTALYWYRQSLGQGLEFLIYFQGNSAPDKSGLPSDRFSAERTGGSVSTLTIQRTQQEDSAVYLCASSLSLGQGANEQFFGPGTRLTVL.

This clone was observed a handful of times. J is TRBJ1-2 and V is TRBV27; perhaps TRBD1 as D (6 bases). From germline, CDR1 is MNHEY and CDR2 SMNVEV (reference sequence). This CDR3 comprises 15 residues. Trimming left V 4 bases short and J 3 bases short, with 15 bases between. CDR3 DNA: TGTGCCAGCAGTTCGGGGGCGGGGGGAGACTATGGCTACACCTTC. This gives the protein CASSSGAGGDYGYTF.

The CDR3 DNA follows: TGCGCCAGCAGCCAAGATCTAGGGTTTAAACTGTTTTTT. Protein: CASSQDLGFKLFF. The J gene is TRBJ1-4, the V gene TRBV4-1; no reliable D call. Germline-derived CDR1 and CDR2 are MGHRA and YSYEKL. V shed 0 bases and J shed 11 bases, with 10 bases lying between them. CDR3 length: 13 amino acids.

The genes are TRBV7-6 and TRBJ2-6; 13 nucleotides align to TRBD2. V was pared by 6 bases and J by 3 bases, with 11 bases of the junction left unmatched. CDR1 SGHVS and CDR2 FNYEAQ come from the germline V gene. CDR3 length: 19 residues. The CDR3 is CASRPNPGTSGVGANVLTF. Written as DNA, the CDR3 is TGTGCCAGCAGACCAAACCCCGGGACTAGCGGGGTTGGGGCCAACGTCCTGACTTTC. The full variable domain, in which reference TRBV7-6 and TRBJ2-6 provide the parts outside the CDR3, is GAGVSQSPRYKVTKRGQDVALRCDPISGHVSLYWYRQALGQGPEFLTYFNYEAQQDKSGLPNDRFSAERPEGSISTLTIQRTEQRDSAMYRCASRPNPGTSGVGANVLTFGAGSRLTVL.

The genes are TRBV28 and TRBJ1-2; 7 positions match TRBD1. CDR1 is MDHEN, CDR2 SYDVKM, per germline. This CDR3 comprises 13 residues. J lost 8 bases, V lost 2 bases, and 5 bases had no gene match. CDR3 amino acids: CASSLDRVRGYTF. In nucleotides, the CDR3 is TGTGCCAGCAGTTTAGACAGGGTACGAGGCTACACCTTC.

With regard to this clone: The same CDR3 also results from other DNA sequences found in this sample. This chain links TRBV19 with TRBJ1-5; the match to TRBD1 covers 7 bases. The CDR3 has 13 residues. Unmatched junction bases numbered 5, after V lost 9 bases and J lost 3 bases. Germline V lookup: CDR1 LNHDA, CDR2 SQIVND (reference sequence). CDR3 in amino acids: CASGGQYNQPQHF. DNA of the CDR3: TGTGCCAGCGGGGGACAGTACAATCAGCCCCAGCATTTT.

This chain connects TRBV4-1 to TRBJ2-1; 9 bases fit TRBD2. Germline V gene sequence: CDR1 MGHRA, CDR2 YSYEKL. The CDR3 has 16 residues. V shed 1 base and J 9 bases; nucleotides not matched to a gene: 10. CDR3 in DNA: TGCGCCAGCAGCCAAGTTCGGAGCGGGAGGTGGGTTGAGCAGTTCTTC. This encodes CASSQVRSGRWVEQFF.